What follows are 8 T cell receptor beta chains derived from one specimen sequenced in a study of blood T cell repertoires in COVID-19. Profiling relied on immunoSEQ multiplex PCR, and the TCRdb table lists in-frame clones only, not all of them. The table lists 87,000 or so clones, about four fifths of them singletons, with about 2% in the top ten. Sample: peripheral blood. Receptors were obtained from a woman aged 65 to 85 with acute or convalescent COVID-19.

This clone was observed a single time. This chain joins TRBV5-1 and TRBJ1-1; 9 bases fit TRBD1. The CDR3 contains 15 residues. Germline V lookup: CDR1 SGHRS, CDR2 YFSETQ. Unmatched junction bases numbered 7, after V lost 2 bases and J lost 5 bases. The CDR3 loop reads CASSFQQGAQTEAFF. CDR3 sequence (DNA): TGCGCCAGCAGCTTCCAACAGGGGGCGCAAACTGAAGCTTTCTTT. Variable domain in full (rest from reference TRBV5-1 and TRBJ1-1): KAGVTQTPRYLIKTRGQQVTLSCSPISGHRSVSWYQQTPGQGLQFLFEYFSETQRNKGNFPGRFSGRQFSNSRSEMNVSTLELGDSALYLCASSFQQGAQTEAFFGQGTRLTVV.

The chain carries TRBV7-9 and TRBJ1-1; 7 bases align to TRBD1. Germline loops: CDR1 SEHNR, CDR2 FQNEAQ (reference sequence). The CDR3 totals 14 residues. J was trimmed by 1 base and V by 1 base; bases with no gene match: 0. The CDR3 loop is CASSLGQGNTEAFF. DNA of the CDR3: TGTGCCAGCAGCTTAGGACAGGGGAACACTGAAGCTTTCTTT.

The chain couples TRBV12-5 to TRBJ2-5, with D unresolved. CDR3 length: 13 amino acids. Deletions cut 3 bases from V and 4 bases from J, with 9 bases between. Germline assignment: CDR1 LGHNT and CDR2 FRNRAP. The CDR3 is CASGFAHGETQYF. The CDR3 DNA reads TGTGCTAGTGGTTTTGCGCATGGAGAGACCCAGTACTTC.

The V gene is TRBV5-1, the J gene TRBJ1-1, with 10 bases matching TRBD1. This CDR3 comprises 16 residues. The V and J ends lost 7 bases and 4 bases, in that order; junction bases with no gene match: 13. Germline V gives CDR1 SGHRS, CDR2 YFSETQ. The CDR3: CASGRGQGGLGTEAFF. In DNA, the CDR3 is TGCGCCAGCGGCCGAGGACAGGGGGGCCTTGGCACTGAAGCTTTCTTT.

The CDR3 region is CASSPTGYSYNSPLHF. The DNA for the CDR3 is TGTGCCAGCAGCCCGACAGGCTACTCCTATAATTCACCCCTCCACTTT. The chain couples TRBV28 to TRBJ1-6; perhaps TRBD1 as D (6 bases). The V gene lost 6 bases and the J gene lost 0 bases, with 12 bases spanning the gap. This CDR3 is built from 16 residues. Germline V gene data show CDR1 as MDHEN and CDR2 as SYDVKM. Full variable domain (rest looked up from reference TRBV28 and TRBJ1-6): DVKVTQSSRYLVKRTGEKVFLECVQDMDHENMFWYRQDPGLGLRLIYFSYDVKMKEKGDIPEGYSVSREKKERFSLILESASTNQTSMYLCASSPTGYSYNSPLHFGNGTRLTVT.

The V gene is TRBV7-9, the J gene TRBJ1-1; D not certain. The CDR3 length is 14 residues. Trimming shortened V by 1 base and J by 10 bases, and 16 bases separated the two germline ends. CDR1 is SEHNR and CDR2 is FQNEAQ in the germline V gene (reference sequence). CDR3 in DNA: TGTGCCAGCAGCTTAGGCCCGGGAGGGTACGGAGCTTTCTTT. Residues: CASSLGPGGYGAFF.

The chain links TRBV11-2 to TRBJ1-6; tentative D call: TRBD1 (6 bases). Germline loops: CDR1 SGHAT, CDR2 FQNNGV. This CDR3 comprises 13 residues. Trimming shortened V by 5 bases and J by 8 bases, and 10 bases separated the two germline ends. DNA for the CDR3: TGTGCCAGCAGCCTGAACAGGGATTCACCCCTCCACTTT. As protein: CASSLNRDSPLHF.

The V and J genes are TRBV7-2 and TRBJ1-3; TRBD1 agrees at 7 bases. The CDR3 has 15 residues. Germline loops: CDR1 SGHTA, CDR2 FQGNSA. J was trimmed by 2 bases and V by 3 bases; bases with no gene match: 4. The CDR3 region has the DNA TGTGCCAGCAGCTTGACAGGGCTCCCTGGAAACACCATATATTTT. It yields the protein CASSLTGLPGNTIYF.